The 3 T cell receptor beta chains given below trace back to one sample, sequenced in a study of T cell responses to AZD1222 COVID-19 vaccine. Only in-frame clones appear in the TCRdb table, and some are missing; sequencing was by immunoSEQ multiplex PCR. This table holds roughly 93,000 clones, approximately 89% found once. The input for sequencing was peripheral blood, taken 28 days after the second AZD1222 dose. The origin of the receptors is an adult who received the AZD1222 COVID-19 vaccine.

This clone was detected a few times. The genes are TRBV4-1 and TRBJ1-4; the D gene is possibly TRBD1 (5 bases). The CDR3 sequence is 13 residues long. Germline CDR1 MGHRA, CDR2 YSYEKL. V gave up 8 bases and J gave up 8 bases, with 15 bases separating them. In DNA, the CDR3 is TGCGCCAGCGGGACCGTCTCAGGGGAAAAACTGTTTTTT. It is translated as CASGTVSGEKLFF.

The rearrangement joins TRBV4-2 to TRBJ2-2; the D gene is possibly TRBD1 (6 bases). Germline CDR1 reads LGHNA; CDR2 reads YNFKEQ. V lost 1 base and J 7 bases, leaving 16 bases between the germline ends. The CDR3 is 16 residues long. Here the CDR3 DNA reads TGTGCCAGCAGCCAAGCGGGGCTCGAAGGGGGCGGGGAGCTGTTTTTT. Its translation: CASSQAGLEGGGELFF.

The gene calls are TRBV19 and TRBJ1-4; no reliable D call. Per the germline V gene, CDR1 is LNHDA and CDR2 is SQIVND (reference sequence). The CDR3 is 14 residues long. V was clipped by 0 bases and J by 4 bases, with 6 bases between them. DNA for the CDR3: TGTGCCAGTAGTATAGAGGGCTTTAATGAAAAACTGTTTTTT. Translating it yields CASSIEGFNEKLFF. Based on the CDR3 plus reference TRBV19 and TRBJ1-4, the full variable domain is DGGITQSPKYLFRKEGQNVTLSCEQNLNHDAMYWYRQDPGQGLRLIYYSQIVNDFQKGDIAEGYSVSREKKESFPLTVTSAQKNPTAFYLCASSIEGFNEKLFFGSGTQLSVL.